The present T cell receptor beta chain was sequenced within a study of regulatory T cells in long-lasting Graves disease. General study points: Study was limited to peripheral blood, excluding thyroid tissue. Fewer public clonotypes were shared by new patients (roughly 970) than by persistent patients (around 2,900).

Sample time point: persistent/refractory GD, antithyroid drugs over 5 years with positive TRAb. From RNA extracted from PBMCs, the TCR library was made. Notes on this clonotype: Its target is not known. This sequence may be a read error, since a much larger clone differs from it by one base.

The CDR3 extends over 16 amino acids. Germline loops: CDR1 MDHEN, CDR2 SYDVKM. CDR3 regions were amplified by Arm-PCR using iRepertoire HTBI primers to build TCR beta libraries. Via MiXCR, TCRdb re-called the multiplex PCR reads, giving one row per CDR3 protein. The sample consists of 450,000 or so distinct CDR3 sequences, less than 25% of them appearing once. Sequenced here: peripheral blood mononuclear cells (PBMCs), sampled when the disease was refractory, from a patient treated with antithyroid drugs. The rearrangement joins TRBV28 to TRBJ2-5; TRBD2 agrees at 8 bases. The TCR originated in a female donor with Graves disease. CDR3 DNA: TGTGTCAGCAGTGCCCATGCGGGGGGCGCGGGAGAGACCCAGTACTTC. Encoded protein: CVSSAHAGGAGETQYF.